This entry is about one TCR beta chain. Survey-level immunoSEQ sequencing profiled the TCR beta repertoire. TCRdb's copy holds only in-frame clones and misses some; the assay was immunoSEQ multiplex PCR. The sample carries about 68,000 clones, 80% to 95% recorded once. Unmatched junction bases numbered 7, after V lost 10 bases and J lost 4 bases. CDR3 length equals 13 residues. Germline V gene data show CDR1 as SGHTA and CDR2 as FQGNSA. Source material: PBMCs. The TCR originated in a man aged 40-49 years with rheumatoid arthritis. This chain links TRBV7-2 with TRBJ2-5; TRBD1 aligns across 9 bases. CDR3 in amino acids: CANKTGGRETQYF. CDR3 in DNA: TGTGCCAACAAGACAGGGGGAAGAGAGACCCAGTACTTC. Looking up the rest from reference TRBV7-2 and TRBJ2-5 gives the full variable domain: GAGVSQSPSNKVTEKGKDVELRCDPISGHTALYWYRQSLGQGLEFLIYFQGNSAPDKSGLPSDRFSAERTGGSVSTLTIQRTQQEDSAVYLCANKTGGRETQYFGPGTRLLVL.